This TCR beta chain appears in the sequencing data of a study of blood T cells in healthy people across ages. General observations from the study: A conclusive naive versus antigen-experienced comparison was prevented by the unsorted PBMCs. Relative to aged donors, long-lived donors carried more naive CD4+ cells and displayed higher diversity.

It was with a sample-barcoded 5' primer and a J-beta primer mix that a second PCR of roughly 7 to 12 cycles was run. TCRdb reprocessed the 5' RACE reads via MiXCR and lists one record per CDR3 protein. Counted here are some 1,500,000 distinct CDR3 sequences, 42% occurring once; the ten biggest clones make up over 3.5%. About this clonotype: What it binds is not known.

Samples each had at least 5 micrograms of total RNA extracted. This receptor was identified in a woman aged 18 to 35 in good health. Sequencing was performed on blood.

This chain's CDR3 is CASSFTGFADTGELFF. As DNA, the CDR3 is TGTGCCAGCAGCTTCACAGGGTTTGCGGACACCGGGGAGCTGTTTTTT. The chain joins TRBV5-5 to TRBJ2-2; perhaps TRBD1 as D (6 bases). In germline, CDR1 is SGHKS, CDR2 YYEKEE (reference sequence). The CDR3 has 16 amino acids. Trimming removed 2 bases from V and 3 bases from J, with 14 bases in between.